This TCR beta chain was sequenced in a study of radiation and T cells in renal cell carcinoma (dated by TCRdb to the early 2020s). Context from the whole study: Samples came from a clinical trial, in which primary renal cell carcinomas received 15 Gy stereotactic body radiation therapy followed by nephrectomy 4 weeks later. In total, approximately 53 samples, comprising approximately 25 tumors and approximately 27 peripheral blood samples, were subjected to TCR beta sequencing. Across all 50 or so samples, over 4,000,000 unique CDR3 nucleotide sequences encoding about 2.7 million unique CDR3 amino acid sequences were identified.

In light of the paper, this sample's time point label describes: baseline pretreatment blood. The meaning of the sample's treatment or condition label: 15 Gy SBRT to primary tumor, nephrectomy 4 weeks later. To follow tumor-enriched clonotypes, peripheral blood was collected serially from radiation-treated patients at baseline and again at 2 weeks and 4 weeks after SBRT. Every patient had renal cell carcinoma of clear cell pathology. The QIAamp DNA Blood Mini Kit (Qiagen) was used to prepare genomic DNA for TCR sequencing. The analyses included only samples that passed all quality control checks. TCR beta libraries were generated from genomic DNA with the immunoSEQ kit, following the manufacturer's recommendations. For library preparation, a first multiplex PCR was performed with proprietary primers, followed by a second PCR in which unique barcodes were added, and bead cleanups were performed after each round. Each sample batch included a kit-provided positive control reaction and a negative control reaction. The final libraries were assessed on an Agilent 4200 TapeStation D1000 ScreenTape, pooled by volume, and quantified by qPCR. An Illumina NextSeq500 fitted with a MidOutput 150-cycle cartridge performed the sequencing, running 156 Read1 cycles and 15 Index1 cycles with the kit's custom primers. The pooled library was loaded at roughly 1 pM with an approximately 18% PhiX control spike-in. Per the original workflow: Vendor-processed data were analyzed in R, with a clonotype defined as all T cells sharing the same CDR3 nucleotide sequence. In the clone abundance analyses, frequencies were normalized to the 10,000 most abundant clones in each sample. Public T cell clones, averaging fewer than five per sample, were removed before analysis. A difference in abundance of at least 32-fold between compartments was used to define tumor-enriched and baseline blood-enriched clonotypes. Clonotypes expanded or contracted between blood time points were identified with a beta-binomial differential abundance model. Similarity between tumor and blood repertoires was quantified using the Baroni-Urbani and Buser coefficient, and groups were compared with two-tailed Wilcoxon tests in R. TCRdb mirrors the immuneACCESS table, restricted to in-frame sequences. Some clones are absent from its copies; in checked studies, under half trace to an unresolved V gene, and the reason for the others is unknown. The V and J calls and the clone size are those of that table, but D and trimming were determined from the DNA. This sample lists 50,000 to 75,000 clones; over 70% were detected once. The ten most abundant clones make up approximately 7% of the sample.

Looking up the germline V gene yields CDR1 SNHLY and CDR2 FYNNEI. Spanning cysteine to phenylalanine, the CDR3 consists of 15 amino acids. Only the CDR3 DNA is retained, 45 bases long and in frame from the first base. V drops 2 bases and J drops 9 bases, leaving 17 bases in between. Of note for this clone: What antigen it recognizes has not been identified. No base quality values were provided; no much bigger clone lies one nucleotide off.

General study outcomes and caveats: In blood, the top tumor clonotypes increased from baseline to 2 weeks after radiation and then shrank by 4 weeks, which suggests a temporary expansion of tumor-resident clones. Tracking of blood repertoire dynamics stopped at approximately four weeks after treatment, with no follow-up past that point. The single-armed trial design could not address effects of radiation dose or scheduling on the TCR repertoire. Because no pretreatment tumor biopsies were available, whether clonotypes were present in the tumor at baseline could not be determined.

The receptor comes from a man between 60 and 75 years old with renal cell carcinoma. The sample was blood, taken from a patient whose treatment included radiotherapy and nephrectomy. The chain was built from TRBV2 and TRBJ2-1; the D assignment is uncertain and may be TRBD1 or TRBD2, with 5 bases supporting each. Here is the DNA: TGTGCCAGCAGTGAATGGTGGGGGATTAGGGCTGAGCAGTTCTTC. Its protein is CASSEWWGIRAEQFF.